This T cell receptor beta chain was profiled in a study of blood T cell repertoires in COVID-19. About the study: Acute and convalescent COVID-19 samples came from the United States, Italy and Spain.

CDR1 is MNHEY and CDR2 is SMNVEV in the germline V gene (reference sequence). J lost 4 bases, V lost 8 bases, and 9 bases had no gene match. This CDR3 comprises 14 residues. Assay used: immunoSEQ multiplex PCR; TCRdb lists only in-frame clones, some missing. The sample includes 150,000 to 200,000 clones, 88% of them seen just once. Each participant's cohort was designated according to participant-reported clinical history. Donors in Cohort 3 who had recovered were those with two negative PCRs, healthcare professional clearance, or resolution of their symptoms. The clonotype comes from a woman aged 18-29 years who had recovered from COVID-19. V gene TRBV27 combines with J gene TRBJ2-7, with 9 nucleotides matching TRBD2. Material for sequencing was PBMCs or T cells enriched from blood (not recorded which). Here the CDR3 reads CASAMGRGGYEQYF. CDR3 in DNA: TGTGCCAGCGCGATGGGGCGGGGGGGATACGAGCAGTACTTC.